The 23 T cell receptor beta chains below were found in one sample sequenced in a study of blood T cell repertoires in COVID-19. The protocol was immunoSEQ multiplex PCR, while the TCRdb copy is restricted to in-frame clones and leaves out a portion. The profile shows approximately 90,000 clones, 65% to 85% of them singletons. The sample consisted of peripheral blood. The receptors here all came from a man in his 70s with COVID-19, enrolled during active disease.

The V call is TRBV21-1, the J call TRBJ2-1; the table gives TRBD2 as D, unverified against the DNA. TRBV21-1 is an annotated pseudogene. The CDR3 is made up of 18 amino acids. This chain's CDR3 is CASSRRRSRTSRVYEQFF. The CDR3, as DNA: TGTGCCAGCAGCCGACGCCGCTCAAGGACTAGCAGGGTCTATGAGCAGTTCTTC.

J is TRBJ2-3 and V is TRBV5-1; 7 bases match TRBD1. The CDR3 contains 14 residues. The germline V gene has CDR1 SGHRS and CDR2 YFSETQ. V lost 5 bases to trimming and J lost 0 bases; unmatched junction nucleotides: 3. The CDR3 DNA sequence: TGCGCCAGCAGTTCGGGACAGAGCACAGATACGCAGTATTTT. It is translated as CASSSGQSTDTQYF. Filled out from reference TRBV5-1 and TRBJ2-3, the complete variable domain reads KAGVTQTPRYLIKTRGQQVTLSCSPISGHRSVSWYQQTPGQGLQFLFEYFSETQRNKGNFPGRFSGRQFSNSRSEMNVSTLELGDSALYLCASSSGQSTDTQYFGPGTRLTVL.

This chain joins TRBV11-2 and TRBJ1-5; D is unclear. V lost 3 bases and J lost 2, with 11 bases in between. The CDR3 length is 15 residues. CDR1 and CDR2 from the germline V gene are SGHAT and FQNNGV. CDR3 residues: CASSLGLKGNQPQHF. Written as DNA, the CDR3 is TGTGCCAGCAGCTTGGGCCTAAAGGGCAATCAGCCCCAGCATTTT.

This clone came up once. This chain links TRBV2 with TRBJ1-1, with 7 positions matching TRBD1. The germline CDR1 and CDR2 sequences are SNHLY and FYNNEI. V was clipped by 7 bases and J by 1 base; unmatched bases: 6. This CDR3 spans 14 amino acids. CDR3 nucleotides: TGTGCCAGCACAATGACAGGGAGGAACACTGAAGCTTTCTTT. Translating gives CASTMTGRNTEAFF.

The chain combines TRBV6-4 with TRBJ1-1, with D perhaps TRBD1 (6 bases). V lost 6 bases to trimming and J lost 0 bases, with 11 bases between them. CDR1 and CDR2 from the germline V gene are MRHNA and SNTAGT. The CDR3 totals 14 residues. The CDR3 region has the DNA TGTGCCAGCAGACCCGACAGGTTGAACACTGAAGCTTTCTTT. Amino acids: CASRPDRLNTEAFF.

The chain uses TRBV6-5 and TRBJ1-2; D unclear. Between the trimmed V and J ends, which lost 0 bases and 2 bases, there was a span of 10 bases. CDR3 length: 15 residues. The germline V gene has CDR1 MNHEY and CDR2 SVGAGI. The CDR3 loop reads CASSYSISQNYGYTF. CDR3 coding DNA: TGTGCCAGCAGTTACTCGATATCCCAGAACTATGGCTACACCTTC.

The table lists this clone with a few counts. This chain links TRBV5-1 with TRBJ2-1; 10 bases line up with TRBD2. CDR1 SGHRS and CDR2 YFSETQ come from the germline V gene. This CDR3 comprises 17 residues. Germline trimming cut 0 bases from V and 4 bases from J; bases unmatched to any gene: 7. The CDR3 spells CASSLAAASGGYNEQFF. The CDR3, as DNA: TGCGCCAGCAGCTTGGCCGCGGCTAGCGGGGGATACAATGAGCAGTTCTTC.

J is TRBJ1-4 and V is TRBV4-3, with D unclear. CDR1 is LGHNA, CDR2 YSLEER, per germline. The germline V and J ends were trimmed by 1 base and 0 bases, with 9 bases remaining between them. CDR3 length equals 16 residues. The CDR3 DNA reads TGCGCCAGCAGCCAAGTACGACAAACAACTAATGAAAAACTGTTTTTT. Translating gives CASSQVRQTTNEKLFF.

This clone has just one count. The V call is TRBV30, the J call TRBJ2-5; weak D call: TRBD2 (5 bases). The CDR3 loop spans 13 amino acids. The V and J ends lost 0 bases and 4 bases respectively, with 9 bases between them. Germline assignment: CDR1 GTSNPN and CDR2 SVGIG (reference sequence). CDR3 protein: CAWSVAGGETQYF. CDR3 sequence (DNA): TGTGCCTGGAGTGTCGCGGGTGGAGAGACCCAGTACTTC.

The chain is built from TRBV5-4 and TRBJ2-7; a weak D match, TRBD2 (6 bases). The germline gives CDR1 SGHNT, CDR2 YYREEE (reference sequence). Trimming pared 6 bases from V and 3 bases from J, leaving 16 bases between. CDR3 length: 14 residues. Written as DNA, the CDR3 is TGTGCCAGCACTACGAGCGGGCGCCACTACGAGCAGTACTTC. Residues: CASTTSGRHYEQYF.

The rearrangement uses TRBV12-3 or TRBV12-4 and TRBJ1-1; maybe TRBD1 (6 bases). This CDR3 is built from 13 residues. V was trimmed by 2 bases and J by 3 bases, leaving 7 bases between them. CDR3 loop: CASSLQGYTEAFF. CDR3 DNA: TGTGCCAGCAGTTTACAGGGGTACACTGAAGCTTTCTTT.

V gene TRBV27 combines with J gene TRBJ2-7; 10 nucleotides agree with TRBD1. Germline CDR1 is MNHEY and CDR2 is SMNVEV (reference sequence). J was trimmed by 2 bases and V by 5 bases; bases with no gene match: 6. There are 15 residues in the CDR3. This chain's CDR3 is CASSLPGTGAYEQYF. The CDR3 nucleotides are TGTGCCAGCAGTCTCCCCGGGACAGGGGCCTACGAGCAGTACTTC.

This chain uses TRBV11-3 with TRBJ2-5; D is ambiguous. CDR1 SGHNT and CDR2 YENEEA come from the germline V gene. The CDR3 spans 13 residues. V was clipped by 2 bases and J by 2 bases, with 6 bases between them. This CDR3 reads CASSLKRQETQYF. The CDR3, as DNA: TGTGCCAGCAGCTTAAAACGGCAAGAGACCCAGTACTTC.

CDR3 protein: CASSSGQVSDTQYF. CDR3 DNA: TGTGCCAGCAGCTCCGGACAGGTTTCAGATACGCAGTATTTT. The rearrangement links TRBV7-8 to TRBJ2-3, with 7 bases fitting TRBD1. Germline CDR1 SGHVS, CDR2 FQNEAQ. V trimming: 4 bases; J trimming: 4 bases; junction bases outside the gene matches: 5. The CDR3 length is 14 residues.

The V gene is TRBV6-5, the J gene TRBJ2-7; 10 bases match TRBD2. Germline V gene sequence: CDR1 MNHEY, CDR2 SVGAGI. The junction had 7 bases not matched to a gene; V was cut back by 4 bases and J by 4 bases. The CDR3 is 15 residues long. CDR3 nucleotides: TGTGCCAGCAGTTCACAACTAGCGGGAAATTACGAGCAGTACTTC. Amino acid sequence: CASSSQLAGNYEQYF.

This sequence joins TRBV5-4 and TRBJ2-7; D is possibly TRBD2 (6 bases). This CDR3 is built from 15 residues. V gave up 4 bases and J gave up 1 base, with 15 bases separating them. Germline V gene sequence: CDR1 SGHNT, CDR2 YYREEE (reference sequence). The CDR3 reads CASSGGPHQSYEQYF. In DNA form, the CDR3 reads TGTGCCAGCAGCGGAGGGCCACATCAATCCTACGAGCAGTACTTC.

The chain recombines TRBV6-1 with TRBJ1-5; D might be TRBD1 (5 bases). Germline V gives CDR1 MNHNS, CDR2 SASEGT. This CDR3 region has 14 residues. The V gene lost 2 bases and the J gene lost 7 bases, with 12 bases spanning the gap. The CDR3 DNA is TGTGCCAGCAGTGAATTTGGGGCACGGCAGCCCCAGCATTTT. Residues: CASSEFGARQPQHF.

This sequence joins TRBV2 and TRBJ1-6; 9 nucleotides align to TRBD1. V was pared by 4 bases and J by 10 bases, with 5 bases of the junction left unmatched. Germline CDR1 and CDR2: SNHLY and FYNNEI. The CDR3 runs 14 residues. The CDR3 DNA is TGTGCCAGCAGTGGGGGACAGGGAAACTCACCCCTCCACTTT. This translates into CASSGGQGNSPLHF.

CDR3 residues: CASSQNHQGAGNTIYF. The CDR3 bases are TGCGCCAGCAGCCAAAACCACCAGGGCGCTGGAAACACCATATATTTT. V gene TRBV4-1 combines with J gene TRBJ1-3; the D gene is possibly TRBD1 (5 bases). V lost 2 bases, J lost 2 bases, and 13 bases lay in between. The germline gives CDR1 MGHRA, CDR2 YSYEKL. The CDR3 consists of 16 residues.

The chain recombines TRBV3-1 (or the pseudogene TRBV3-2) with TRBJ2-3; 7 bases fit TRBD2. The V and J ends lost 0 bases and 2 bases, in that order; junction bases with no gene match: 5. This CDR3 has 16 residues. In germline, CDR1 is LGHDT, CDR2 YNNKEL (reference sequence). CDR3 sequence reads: CASSQDWGRATDTQYF. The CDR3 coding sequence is TGTGCCAGCAGCCAAGATTGGGGGAGGGCCACAGATACGCAGTATTTT.

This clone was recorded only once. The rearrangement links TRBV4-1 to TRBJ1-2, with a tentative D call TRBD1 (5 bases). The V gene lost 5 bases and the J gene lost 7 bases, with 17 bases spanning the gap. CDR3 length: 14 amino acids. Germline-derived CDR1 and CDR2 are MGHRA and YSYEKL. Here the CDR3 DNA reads TGCGCCAGCAGCGCCCCCCAGGGTGTGGGTGGCTACACCTTC. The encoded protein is CASSAPQGVGGYTF.

The CDR3 bases are TGTGCCAGCACCCCAGAGGGGGCAGGGCGGAATGGCTACACCTTC. Translated, it gives CASTPEGAGRNGYTF. The V call is TRBV21-1, the J call TRBJ1-2; TRBD1 is the table's D call, not checked against the DNA. TRBV21-1 counts as a pseudogene. This CDR3 region has 15 residues.

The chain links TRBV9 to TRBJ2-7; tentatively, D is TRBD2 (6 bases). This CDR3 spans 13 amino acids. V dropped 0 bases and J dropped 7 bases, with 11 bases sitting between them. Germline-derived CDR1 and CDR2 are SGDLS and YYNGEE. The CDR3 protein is CASSVDWGREQYF. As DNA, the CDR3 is TGTGCCAGCAGCGTAGATTGGGGGAGGGAGCAGTACTTC.